A single TCR beta chain is shown here with its context. Its antigen specificity is not known. Within one base of it there is no much larger clone, and no base qualities were kept. The data derive from a study of beta chain features in type 1 diabetes (dated 2018 in TCRdb). For the wider study: No differences in mean age, gender distribution, total cell number or subset yield were found between patients and healthy donors. Whereas all 30 or so donors provided naive and central memory subsets, regulatory and stem cell-like memory subsets were isolated from just 8 patients and roughly 8 healthy donors. Across all samples, about 110 million sorted cells were examined, and cell number per subset correlated strongly with RNA yield. In the study, recently diagnosed type 1 diabetes patients and matched healthy donors were compared on the TCRB repertoires of their sorted circulating CD4+ T cell subsets.

From each donor, a single peripheral blood sample of around 0.12 L on average was drawn into heparinised tubes. Using a panel that included CD45RO, CCR7, CD25, CD127, CD95 and CD27, naive, central memory, regulatory and stem cell-like memory CD4+ T cells were sorted on a BD FACSAria II. A purity above 95% was achieved for all sorted populations. PBMCs were isolated right away by Lymphoprep density gradient centrifugation and were stained directly, without culture. To minimize batch effects, samples were stained and sorted in pairs, one healthy donor with one patient per experiment. V and J lose 2 bases and 0 bases, and a span of 14 bases separates them. CDR1 is given as SGHAT and CDR2 as FQNNGV, both from the germline V gene. Including cysteine and phenylalanine, the CDR3 has 17 amino acids. Left in the record is the CDR3 DNA by itself, 51 bases read in frame from the first base. Here is what the overall study found, with its caveats: At VDJ recombination sites, patients with type 1 diabetes made fewer insertions and deleted more nucleotides, a pattern implying thymic rearrangement abnormalities. Type 1 diabetes patients showed a moderate but significant shortening of TCRB CDR3 length in all four CD4+ subsets. Sequencing cDNA rather than genomic DNA could over-represent highly expressing activated cells, although activation and CD3 levels did not differ between groups. Only small numbers of individuals were included in the HLA sub-analyses, which left unresolved whether HLA type had any influence on TCRB rearrangement. The naive, central memory and regulatory TCRB repertoires appeared to resemble one another more closely among patients than among healthy donors. Shorter templates might be favored by PCR, yet because patient and control samples were amplified and corrected together, any such skew would affect both groups equally.

The entire isolated RNA was reverse transcribed using the High Capacity cDNA Reverse Transcription Kit, and thus expressed TCRB transcripts were sequenced. Naive, central memory and regulatory T cell samples underwent deep immunoSEQ sequencing, averaging around 4 million total reads per sample. Sorted cells were lysed in RLT buffer, and RNA was extracted using DNase-treated RNeasy Micro or Mini kits according to cell number. To prevent cross-contamination, every cell subset was processed on its own, while patient and healthy donor samples were processed together. Using the immunoSEQ multiplex PCR, TCRB sequences were amplified from cDNA into 87-bp fragments spanning the CDR3 region. The amplicons were sequenced using the Illumina HiSeq platform. Regarding the original processing steps: PCR bias was computationally corrected using synthetic template baselines, reads within Hamming distance 2 were collapsed, and singletons that could not be merged were discarded. By aligning reads against IMGT, V, D and J genes, CDR3 length, and insertions or deletions at six rearrangement sites were assigned. Clonotype counts were normalized to sorted cell number within each subset before computing true diversity and Gini coefficients with the tcR R package. The overlap coefficient, calculated on TCRB nucleotide sequences, was used to quantify repertoire sharing. As a proxy for the pre-selection repertoire, out-of-frame TCRB sequences from naive cells were analyzed. TCRdb re-hosts the immuneACCESS table, in-frame sequences only. Its copies lack some clones; in the studies checked, an unresolved V gene accounts for under half of them, and the cause for the rest is not known. That table supplies the V and J calls and clone size; D and trimming were determined from the DNA. Across this sample there are around 500,000 clones, with approximately 10% seen only once. Approximately 0.05% of the sample rests with the top ten.

The V and J segments used are TRBV11-2 and TRBJ2-1; possibly the D gene is TRBD2, per 5 matching bases. The source of this sequence is a woman between 18 and 29 years old in good health. Sequencing used naive CD4+ T cells from blood. The cell subset or site label corresponds to: true naive CD4+ T cells. The CDR3 in this case is CASSLRGRQRSYNEQFF. The nucleotide sequence reads as follows: TGTGCCAGCAGCTTACGTGGGAGACAACGCTCCTACAATGAGCAGTTCTTC.